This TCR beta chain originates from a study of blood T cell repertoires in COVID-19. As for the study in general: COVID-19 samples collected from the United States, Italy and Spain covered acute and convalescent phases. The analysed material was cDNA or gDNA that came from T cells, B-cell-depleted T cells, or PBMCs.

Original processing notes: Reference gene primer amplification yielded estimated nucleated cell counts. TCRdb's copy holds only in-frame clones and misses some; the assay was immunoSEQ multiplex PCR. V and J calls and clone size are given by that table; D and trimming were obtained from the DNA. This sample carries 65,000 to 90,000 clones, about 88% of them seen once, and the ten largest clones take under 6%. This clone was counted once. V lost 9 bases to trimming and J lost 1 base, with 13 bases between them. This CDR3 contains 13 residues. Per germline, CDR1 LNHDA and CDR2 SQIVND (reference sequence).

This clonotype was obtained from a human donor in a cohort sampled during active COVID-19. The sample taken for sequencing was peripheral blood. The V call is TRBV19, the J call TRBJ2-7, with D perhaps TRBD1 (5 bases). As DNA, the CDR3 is TGTGCCAGCGCTACAGGTATTTCCTACGAGCAGTACTTC. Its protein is CASATGISYEQYF.